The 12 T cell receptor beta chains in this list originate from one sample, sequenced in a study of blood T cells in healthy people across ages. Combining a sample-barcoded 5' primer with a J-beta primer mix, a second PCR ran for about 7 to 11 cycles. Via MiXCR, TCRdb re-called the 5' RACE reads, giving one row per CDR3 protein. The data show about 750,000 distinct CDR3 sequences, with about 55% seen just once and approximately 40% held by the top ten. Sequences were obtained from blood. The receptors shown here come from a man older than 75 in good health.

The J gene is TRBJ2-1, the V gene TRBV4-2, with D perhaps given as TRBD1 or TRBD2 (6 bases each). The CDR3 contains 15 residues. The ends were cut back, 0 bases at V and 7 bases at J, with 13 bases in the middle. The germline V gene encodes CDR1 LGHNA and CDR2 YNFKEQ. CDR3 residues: CASSQDGLGGNEQFF. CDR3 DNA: TGTGCCAGCAGCCAAGATGGCCTAGGGGGGAATGAGCAGTTCTTC.

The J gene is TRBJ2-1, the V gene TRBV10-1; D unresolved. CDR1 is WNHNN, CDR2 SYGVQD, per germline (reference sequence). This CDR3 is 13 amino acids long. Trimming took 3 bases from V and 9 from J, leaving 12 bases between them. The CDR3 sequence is CASSESRRGEQFF. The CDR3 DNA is TGCGCCAGCAGTGAATCGCGGAGAGGTGAGCAGTTCTTC.

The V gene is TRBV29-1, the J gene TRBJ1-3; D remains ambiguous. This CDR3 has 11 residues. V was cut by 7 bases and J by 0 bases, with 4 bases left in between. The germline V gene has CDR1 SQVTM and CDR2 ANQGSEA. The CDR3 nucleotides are TGCAGCGCCCTCTCTGGAAACACCATATATTTT. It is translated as CSALSGNTIYF.

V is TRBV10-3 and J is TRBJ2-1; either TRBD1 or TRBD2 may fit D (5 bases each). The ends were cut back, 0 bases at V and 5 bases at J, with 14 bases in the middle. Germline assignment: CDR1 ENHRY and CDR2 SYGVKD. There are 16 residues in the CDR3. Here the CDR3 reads CAISESQGGPDNEQFF. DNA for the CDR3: TGTGCCATCAGTGAGTCGCAGGGCGGGCCCGACAATGAGCAGTTCTTC.

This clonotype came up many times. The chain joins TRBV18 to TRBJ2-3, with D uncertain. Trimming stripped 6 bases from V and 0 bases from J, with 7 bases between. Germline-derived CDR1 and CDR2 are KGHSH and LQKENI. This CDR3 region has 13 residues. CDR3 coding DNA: TGTGCCAGCTCGCCCGACAGCACAGATACGCAGTATTTT. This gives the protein CASSPDSTDTQYF.

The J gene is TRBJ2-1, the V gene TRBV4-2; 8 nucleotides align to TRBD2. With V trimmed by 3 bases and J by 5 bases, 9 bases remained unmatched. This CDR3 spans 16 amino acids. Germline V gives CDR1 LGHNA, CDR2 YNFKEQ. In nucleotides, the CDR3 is TGTGCCAGCAGCCATACCAGCGGGAGTGGAAACAATGAGCAGTTCTTC. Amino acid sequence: CASSHTSGSGNNEQFF.

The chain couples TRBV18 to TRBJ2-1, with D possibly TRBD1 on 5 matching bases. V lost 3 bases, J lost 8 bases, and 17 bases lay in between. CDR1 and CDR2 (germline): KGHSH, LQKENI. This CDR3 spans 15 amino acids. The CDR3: CASSPQGGIWDEQFF. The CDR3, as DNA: TGTGCCAGCTCACCTCAGGGTGGGATTTGGGATGAGCAGTTCTTC.

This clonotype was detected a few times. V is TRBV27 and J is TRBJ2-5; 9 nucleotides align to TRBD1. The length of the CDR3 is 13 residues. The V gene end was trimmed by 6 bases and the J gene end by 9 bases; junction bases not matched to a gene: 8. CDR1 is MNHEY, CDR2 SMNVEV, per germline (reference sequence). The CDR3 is CASRGTGTSPQYF. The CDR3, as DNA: TGTGCCAGCAGAGGGACAGGGACGTCGCCCCAGTACTTC.

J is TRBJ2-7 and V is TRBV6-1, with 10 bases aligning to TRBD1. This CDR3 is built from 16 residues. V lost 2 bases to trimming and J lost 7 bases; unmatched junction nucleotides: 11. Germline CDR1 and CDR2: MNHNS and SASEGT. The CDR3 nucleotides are TGTGCCAGCAGTGAACGGGGACAGGGGAGGTACAATGAGCAGTACTTC. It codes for CASSERGQGRYNEQYF.

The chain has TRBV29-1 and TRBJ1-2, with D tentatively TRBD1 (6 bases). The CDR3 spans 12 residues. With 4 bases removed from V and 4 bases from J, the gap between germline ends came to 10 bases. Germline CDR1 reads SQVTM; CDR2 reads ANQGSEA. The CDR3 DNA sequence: TGCAGCGTTGTGGACAGTTCCTATGGCTACACCTTC. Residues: CSVVDSSYGYTF.

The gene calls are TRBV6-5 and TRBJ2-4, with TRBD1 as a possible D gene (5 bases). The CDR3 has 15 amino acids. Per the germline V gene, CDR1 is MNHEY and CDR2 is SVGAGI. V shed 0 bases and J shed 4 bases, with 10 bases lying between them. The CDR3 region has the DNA TGTGCCAGCAGTTACTCAGTCGCAGGGAAAAACATTCAGTACTTC. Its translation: CASSYSVAGKNIQYF.

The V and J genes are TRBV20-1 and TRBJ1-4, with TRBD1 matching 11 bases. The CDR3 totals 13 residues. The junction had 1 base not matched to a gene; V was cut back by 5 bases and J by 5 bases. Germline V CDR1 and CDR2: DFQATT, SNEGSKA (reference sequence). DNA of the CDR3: TGCAGTGCTTGGGACAGGGGGAATGAAAAACTGTTTTTT. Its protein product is CSAWDRGNEKLFF.